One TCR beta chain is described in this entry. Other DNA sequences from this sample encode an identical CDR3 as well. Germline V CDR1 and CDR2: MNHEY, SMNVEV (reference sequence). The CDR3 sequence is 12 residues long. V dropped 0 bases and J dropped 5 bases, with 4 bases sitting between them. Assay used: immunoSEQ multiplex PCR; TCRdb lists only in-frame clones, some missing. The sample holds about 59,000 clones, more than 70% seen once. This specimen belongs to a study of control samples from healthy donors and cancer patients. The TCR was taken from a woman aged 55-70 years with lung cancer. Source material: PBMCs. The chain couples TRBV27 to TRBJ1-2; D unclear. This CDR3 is CASSLSGYGYTF. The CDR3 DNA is TGTGCCAGCAGTTTATCGGGGTATGGCTACACCTTC.